A selection of T cell receptor beta chains follows, all from one sample in a study of identical twins. TCRdb re-analysed the 5' RACE reads in MiXCR, keeping a single row per CDR3 protein. The sample contains approximately 1.8 million distinct CDR3 sequences, about 32% of which appear only once. Sequenced: cord blood. These receptors all stem from a newborn girl in good health. CDR3s include the opening cysteine and the closing phenylalanine or tryptophan. D genes are given only for firm matches. Part of the rows lack a size; the others show once, few, many or a class for expanded clones.

-	TRBV12-3/TRBV12-4	-	TRBJ1-5	CASSSDTGGSNQPQHF	TGTGCCAGCAGTTCTGATACGGGCGGAAGCAATCAGCCCCAGCATTTT
-	TRBV4-1	TRBD2	TRBJ2-3	CASSQDPERELPDTQYF	TGCGCCAGCAGCCAAGATCCGGAGCGGGAGCTACCAGATACGCAGTATTTT
-	TRBV10-3	TRBD2	TRBJ2-7	CAITREGGNEQYF	TGTGCCATCACCCGGGAGGGTGGCAATGAGCAGTACTTC
many	TRBV4-2	TRBD2	TRBJ2-3	CASSHATGGGNTDTQYF	TGTGCCAGCAGCCACGCAACGGGCGGGGGTAACACAGATACGCAGTATTTT
-	TRBV12-3/TRBV12-4	-	TRBJ2-1	CASSLLAWNEQFF	TGTGCCAGCAGTTTACTAGCTTGGAATGAGCAGTTCTTC
many	TRBV20-1	-	TRBJ2-5	CSAMGETQYF	TGCAGTGCTATGGGGGAGACCCAGTACTTC
few	TRBV20-1	TRBD2	TRBJ2-1	CSALGLVLSHNEQFF	TGCAGTGCTCTGGGACTAGTCCTTTCCCACAATGAGCAGTTCTTC
few	TRBV6-6	-	TRBJ1-4	CASSYPEAKLFF	TGTGCCAGCAGTTATCCCGAGGCGAAACTGTTTTTT
-	TRBV7-2	TRBD2	TRBJ2-3	CASSLEVAGGNINTQYF	TGTGCCAGCAGCTTAGAAGTAGCGGGAGGGAACATAAATACGCAGTATTTT
-	TRBV4-1	-	TRBJ1-2	CASSQDLRQGWGYTF	TGCGCCAGCAGCCAAGATTTACGGCAGGGATGGGGCTACACCTTC
-	TRBV7-2	TRBD1	TRBJ2-7	CACSRDRAYEQYF	TGTGCCTGCAGTCGAGACAGGGCCTACGAGCAGTACTTC
few	TRBV5-1	-	TRBJ2-1	CASSLASVYEQFF	TGCGCCAGCAGCTTGGCGAGCGTCTATGAGCAGTTCTTC
-	TRBV13	-	TRBJ2-7	CASRAGQRLLNEQYF	TGTGCCTCCCGGGCGGGACAGCGCCTCCTCAATGAGCAGTACTTC
many	TRBV27	-	TRBJ2-3	CASSHKSTDTQYF	TGTGCCAGCAGTCATAAGTCCACAGATACGCAGTATTTT
few	TRBV20-1	-	TRBJ1-6	CSARDGAGDDFYSPLHF	TGCAGTGCTAGAGATGGGGCAGGGGACGATTTTTATTCACCCCTCCACTTT
-	TRBV7-2	TRBD1	TRBJ2-7	CASSLRQGGDGEQYF	TGTGCCAGCAGCTTAAGACAGGGGGGAGACGGCGAGCAGTACTTC
-	TRBV27	-	TRBJ1-5	CASSSAATRARRPQHF	TGTGCCAGCAGTTCCGCCGCCACGCGGGCGCGGCGGCCCCAGCATTTT
few	TRBV27	-	TRBJ2-4	CASSFYKGNIRYF	TGTGCCAGCAGTTTTTATAAGGGAAACATTCGGTACTTC
-	TRBV4-2	-	TRBJ2-7	CASSQDRLAYEQYF	TGTGCCAGCAGCCAAGATAGACTAGCCTACGAGCAGTACTTC
many	TRBV14	-	TRBJ2-1	CASSQESGYEQFF	TGTGCCAGCAGCCAAGAGTCAGGGTATGAGCAGTTCTTC